What follows describes a single T cell receptor (beta chain). This record belongs to a study of T cell changes during pregnancy in multiple sclerosis. This CDR3 is 16 amino acids long. Germline values: CDR1 SGHNT, CDR2 YYREEE (reference sequence). V lost 3 bases and J lost 1, with 11 bases in between. Libraries were prepared by immunoSEQ multiplex PCR; TCRdb keeps only in-frame clonotypes and omits some of them. This sample has 45,000 to 60,000 clones, with 90% to 95% found just once. Source: CD4+ T cells from peripheral blood mononuclear cells, taken in the second trimester of pregnancy. The clonotype comes from a female donor with multiple sclerosis, enrolled in a pregnancy study. This chain links TRBV5-4 with TRBJ1-6; tentatively, D is TRBD1 (5 bases). Here the CDR3 reads CASSSPGGSYNSPLHF. DNA of the CDR3: TGTGCCAGCAGCTCCCCGGGGGGGTCCTATAATTCACCCCTCCACTTT.